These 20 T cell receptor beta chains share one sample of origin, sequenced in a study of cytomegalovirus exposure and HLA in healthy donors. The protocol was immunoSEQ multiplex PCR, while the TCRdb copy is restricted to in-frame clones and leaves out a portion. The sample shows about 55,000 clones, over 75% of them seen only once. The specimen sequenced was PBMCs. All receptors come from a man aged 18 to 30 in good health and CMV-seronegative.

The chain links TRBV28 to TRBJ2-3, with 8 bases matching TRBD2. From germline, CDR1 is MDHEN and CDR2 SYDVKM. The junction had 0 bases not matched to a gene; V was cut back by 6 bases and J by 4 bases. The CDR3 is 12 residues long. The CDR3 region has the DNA TGTGCCAGCAGACTAGCGGCAGATACGCAGTATTTT. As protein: CASRLAADTQYF. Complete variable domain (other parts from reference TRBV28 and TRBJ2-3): DVKVTQSSRYLVKRTGEKVFLECVQDMDHENMFWYRQDPGLGLRLIYFSYDVKMKEKGDIPEGYSVSREKKERFSLILESASTNQTSMYLCASRLAADTQYFGPGTRLTVL.

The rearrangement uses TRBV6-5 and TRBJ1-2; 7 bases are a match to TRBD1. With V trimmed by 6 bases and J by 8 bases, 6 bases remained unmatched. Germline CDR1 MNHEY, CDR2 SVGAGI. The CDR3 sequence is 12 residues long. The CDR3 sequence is CASRSQGGGYTF. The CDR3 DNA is TGTGCCAGCAGATCCCAGGGGGGCGGCTACACCTTC.

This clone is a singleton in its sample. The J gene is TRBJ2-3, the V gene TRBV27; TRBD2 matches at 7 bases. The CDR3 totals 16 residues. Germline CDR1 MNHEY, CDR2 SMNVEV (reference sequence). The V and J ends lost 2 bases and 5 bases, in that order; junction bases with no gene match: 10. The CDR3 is CASSLLGSSGVDTQYF. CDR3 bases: TGTGCCAGCAGTTTACTGGGCTCGAGCGGGGTAGATACGCAGTATTTT.

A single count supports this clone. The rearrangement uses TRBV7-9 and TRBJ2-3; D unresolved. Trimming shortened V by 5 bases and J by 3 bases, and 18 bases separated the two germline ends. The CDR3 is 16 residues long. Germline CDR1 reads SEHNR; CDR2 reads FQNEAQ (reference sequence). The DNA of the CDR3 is TGTGCCAGCAGCCCCCGTGGTGGAGAGGCGACAGATACGCAGTATTTT. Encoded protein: CASSPRGGEATDTQYF.

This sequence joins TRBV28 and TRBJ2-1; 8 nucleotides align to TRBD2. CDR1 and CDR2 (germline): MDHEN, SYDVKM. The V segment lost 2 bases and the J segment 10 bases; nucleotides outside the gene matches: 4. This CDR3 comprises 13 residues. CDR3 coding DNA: TGTGCCAGCAGTTTAAGCGGGAGCCGAGAGCAGTTCTTC. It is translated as CASSLSGSREQFF.

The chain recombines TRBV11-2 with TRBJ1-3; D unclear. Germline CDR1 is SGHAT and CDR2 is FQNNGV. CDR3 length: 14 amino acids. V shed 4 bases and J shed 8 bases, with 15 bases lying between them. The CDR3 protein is CASSSGRTDYTIYF. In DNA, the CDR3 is TGTGCCAGCAGCTCTGGACGGACGGACTACACCATATATTTT.

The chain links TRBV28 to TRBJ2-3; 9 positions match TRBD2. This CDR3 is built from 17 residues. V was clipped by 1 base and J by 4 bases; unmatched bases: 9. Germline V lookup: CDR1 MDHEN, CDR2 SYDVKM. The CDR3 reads CASSLSVSGSVADTQYF. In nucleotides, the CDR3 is TGTGCCAGCAGTTTATCCGTTAGCGGGAGTGTAGCAGATACGCAGTATTTT.

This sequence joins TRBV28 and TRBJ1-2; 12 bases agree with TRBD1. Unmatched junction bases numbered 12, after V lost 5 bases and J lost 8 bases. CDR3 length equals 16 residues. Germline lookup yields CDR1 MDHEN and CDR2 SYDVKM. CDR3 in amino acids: CASSQDPGTGGLGYTF. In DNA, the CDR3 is TGTGCCAGCAGTCAGGATCCCGGGACAGGGGGCCTGGGCTACACCTTC.

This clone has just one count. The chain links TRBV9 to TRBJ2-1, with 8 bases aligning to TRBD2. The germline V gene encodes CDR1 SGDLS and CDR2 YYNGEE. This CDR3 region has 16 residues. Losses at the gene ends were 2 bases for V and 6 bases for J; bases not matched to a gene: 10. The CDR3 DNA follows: TGTGCCAGCAGCGTTTCTACAGGACTAGCAAGCAATGAGCAGTTCTTC. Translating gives CASSVSTGLASNEQFF.

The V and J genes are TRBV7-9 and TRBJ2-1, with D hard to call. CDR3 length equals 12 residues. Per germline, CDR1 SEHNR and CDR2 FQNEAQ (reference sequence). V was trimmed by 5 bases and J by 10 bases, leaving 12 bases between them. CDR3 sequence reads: CASSPTGSEQFF. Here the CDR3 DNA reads TGTGCCAGCAGCCCAACCGGTTCCGAGCAGTTCTTC.

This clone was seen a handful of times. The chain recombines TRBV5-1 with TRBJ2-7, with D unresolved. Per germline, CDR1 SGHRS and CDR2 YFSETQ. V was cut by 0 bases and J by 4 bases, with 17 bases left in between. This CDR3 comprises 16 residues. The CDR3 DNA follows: TGCGCCAGCAGCTTGGCCCTGTCAACTCCCAAATACGAGCAGTACTTC. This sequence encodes CASSLALSTPKYEQYF.

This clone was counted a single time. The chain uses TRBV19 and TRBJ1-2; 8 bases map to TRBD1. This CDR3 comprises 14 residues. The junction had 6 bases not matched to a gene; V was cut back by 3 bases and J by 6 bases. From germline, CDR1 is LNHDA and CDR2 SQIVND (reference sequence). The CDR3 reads CASSIVQGANGYTF. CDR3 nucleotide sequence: TGTGCCAGTAGTATCGTCCAGGGGGCTAATGGCTACACCTTC.

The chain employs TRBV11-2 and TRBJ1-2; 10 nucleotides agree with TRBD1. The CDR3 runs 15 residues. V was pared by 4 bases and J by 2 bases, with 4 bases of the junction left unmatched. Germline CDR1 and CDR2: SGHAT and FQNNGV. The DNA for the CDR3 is TGTGCCAGCAGCTCCGACAGGGGGCAAAACTATGGCTACACCTTC. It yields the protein CASSSDRGQNYGYTF.

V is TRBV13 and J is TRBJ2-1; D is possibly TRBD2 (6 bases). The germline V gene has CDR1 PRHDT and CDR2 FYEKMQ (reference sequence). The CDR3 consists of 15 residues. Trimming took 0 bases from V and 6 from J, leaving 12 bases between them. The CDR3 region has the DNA TGTGCCAGCAGCTTAGGTGACCAGGAGGGCAATGAGCAGTTCTTC. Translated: CASSLGDQEGNEQFF. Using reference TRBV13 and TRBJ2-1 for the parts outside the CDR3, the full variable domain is AAGVIQSPRHLIKEKRETATLKCYPIPRHDTVYWYQQGPGQDPQFLISFYEKMQSDKGSIPDRFSAQQFSDYHSELNMSSLELGDSALYFCASSLGDQEGNEQFFGPGTRLTVL.

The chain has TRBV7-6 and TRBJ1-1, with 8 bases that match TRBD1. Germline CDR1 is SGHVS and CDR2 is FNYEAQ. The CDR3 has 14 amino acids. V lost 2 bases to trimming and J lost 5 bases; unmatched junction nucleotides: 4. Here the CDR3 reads CASSLSRTGTEAFF. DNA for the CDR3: TGTGCCAGCAGCTTATCCCGGACAGGGACTGAAGCTTTCTTT.

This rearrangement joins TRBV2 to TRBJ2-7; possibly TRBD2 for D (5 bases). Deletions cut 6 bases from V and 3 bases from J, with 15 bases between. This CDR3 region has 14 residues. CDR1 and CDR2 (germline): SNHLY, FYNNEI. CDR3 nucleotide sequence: TGTGCCAGCAGAGGCCAGCGGATATACTACGAGCAGTACTTC. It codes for CASRGQRIYYEQYF.

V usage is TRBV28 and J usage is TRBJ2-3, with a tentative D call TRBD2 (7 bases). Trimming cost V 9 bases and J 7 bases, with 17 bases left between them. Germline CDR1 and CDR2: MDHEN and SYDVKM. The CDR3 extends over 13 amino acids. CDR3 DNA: TGTGCCAGTTCAGAACGGGGGGCGAATACGCAGTATTTT. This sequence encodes CASSERGANTQYF.

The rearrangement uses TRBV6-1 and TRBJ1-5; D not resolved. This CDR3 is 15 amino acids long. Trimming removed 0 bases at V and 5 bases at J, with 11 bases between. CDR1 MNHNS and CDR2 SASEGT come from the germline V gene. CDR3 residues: CASSEAGQHYQPQHF. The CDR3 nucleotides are TGTGCCAGCAGTGAAGCGGGCCAGCACTATCAGCCCCAGCATTTT.

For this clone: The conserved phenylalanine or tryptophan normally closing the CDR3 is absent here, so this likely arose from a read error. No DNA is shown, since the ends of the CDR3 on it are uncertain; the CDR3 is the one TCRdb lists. The CDR3 reads CASSKRRGQGRL. This sequence joins TRBV21-1 and TRBJ2-7; TRBD1 is the table's D call and was not checked against the DNA. TRBV21-1 is reported as a pseudogene. Ends included, the CDR3 has 12 residues.

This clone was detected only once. CDR3 in DNA: TGTGCCAGCAGTGCGACAGGGGGTCACACTGAAGCTTTCTTT. Protein: CASSATGGHTEAFF. The V gene is TRBV2, the J gene TRBJ1-1; 9 nucleotides align to TRBD1. This CDR3 contains 14 residues. With 4 bases clipped from V and 3 bases from J, the junction kept 3 bases outside the gene matches. Germline CDR1 is SNHLY and CDR2 is FYNNEI.